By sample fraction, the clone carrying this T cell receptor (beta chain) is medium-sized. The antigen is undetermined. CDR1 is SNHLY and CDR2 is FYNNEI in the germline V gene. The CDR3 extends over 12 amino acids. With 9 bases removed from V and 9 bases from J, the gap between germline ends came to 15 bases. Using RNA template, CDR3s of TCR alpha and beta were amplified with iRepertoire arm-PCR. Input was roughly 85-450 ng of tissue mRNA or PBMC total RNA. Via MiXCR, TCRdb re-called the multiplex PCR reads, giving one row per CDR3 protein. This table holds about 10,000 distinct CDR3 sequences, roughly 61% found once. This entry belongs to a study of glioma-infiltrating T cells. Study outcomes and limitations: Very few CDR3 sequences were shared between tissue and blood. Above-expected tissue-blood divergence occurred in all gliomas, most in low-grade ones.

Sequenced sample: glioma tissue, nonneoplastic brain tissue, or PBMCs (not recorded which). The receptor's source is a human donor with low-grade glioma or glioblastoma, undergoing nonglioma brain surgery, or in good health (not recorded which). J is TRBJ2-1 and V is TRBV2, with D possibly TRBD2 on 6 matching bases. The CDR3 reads CASHSGGGEQFF. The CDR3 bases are TGTGCCAGTCACTCCGGGGGAGGTGAGCAGTTCTTC. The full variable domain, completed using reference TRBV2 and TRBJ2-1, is EPEVTQTPSHQVTQMGQEVILRCVPISNHLYFYWYRQILGQKVEFLVSFYNNEISEKSEIFDDQFSVERPDGSNFTLKIRSTKLEDSAMYFCASHSGGGEQFFGPGTRLTVL.